One sample yielded the 6 T cell receptor beta chains listed below, sequenced in a study of shared clonotypes between healthy human individuals. Here immunoSEQ multiplex PCR was the method, and the copy in TCRdb shows in-frame clones only, minus some. This table has about 1.5 million clones, 95% to 99% appearing once. Sequenced sample: naive CD4+ T cells sorted from blood. The subset denotes: CD45RA+ positively selected. The receptors shown here come from a man aged 25 to 40 in good health.

The CDR3 is CASSDVGPSTDTQYF. The CDR3 region has the DNA TGTGCCAGCAGTGACGTGGGCCCTAGCACAGATACGCAGTATTTT. The J gene is TRBJ2-3, the V gene TRBV25-1; D gene uncertain. Germline V lookup: CDR1 MGHDK, CDR2 SYGVNS. This CDR3 has 15 amino acids. Trimming removed 3 bases from V and 0 bases from J, with 10 bases in between.

This clone was observed a single time. The V and J genes are TRBV4-3 and TRBJ2-7; 9 positions match TRBD1. Germline loops: CDR1 LGHNA, CDR2 YSLEER. The CDR3 runs 15 residues. The trim removed 0 bases at V and 4 bases at J, leaving 4 bases unmatched. Here the CDR3 reads CASSQEWGQGYEQYF. In DNA, the CDR3 is TGCGCCAGCAGCCAAGAGTGGGGACAGGGTTACGAGCAGTACTTC.

In this sample, this clone turned up once. This chain uses TRBV28 with TRBJ2-7, with D possibly being TRBD1 (6 bases). With 8 bases removed from V and 1 base from J, the gap between germline ends came to 9 bases. In germline, CDR1 is MDHEN, CDR2 SYDVKM. CDR3 size: 12 residues. The CDR3 here is CASRDTSYEQYF. DNA of the CDR3: TGTGCCAGCCGGGACACTTCCTACGAGCAGTACTTC.

The chain links TRBV6-1 to TRBJ1-3; the match to TRBD1 covers 7 bases. Germline V lookup: CDR1 MNHNS, CDR2 SASEGT. J gave up 2 bases and V 10 bases, and 8 bases lay outside the gene matches. The CDR3 has 14 amino acids. The chain's CDR3 is CATARGSPGNTIYF. The CDR3 region has the DNA TGTGCCACCGCCAGGGGGTCCCCTGGAAACACCATATATTTT.

This chain joins TRBV27 and TRBJ2-1, with D unclear. This CDR3 is built from 13 residues. The V end lost 6 bases, the J end lost 6 bases, and 12 bases lay between the germline ends. Germline values: CDR1 MNHEY, CDR2 SMNVEV (reference sequence). Written as DNA, the CDR3 is TGTGCCAGCAGCAAACCGCGTAGCAATGAGCAGTTCTTC. Translation: CASSKPRSNEQFF.

V and J are TRBV6-5 and TRBJ2-2; the D gene is possibly TRBD1 (5 bases). Per germline, CDR1 MNHEY and CDR2 SVGAGI. Between the trimmed V and J ends, which lost 7 bases and 5 bases, there was a span of 14 bases. The CDR3 sequence is 14 residues long. CDR3 protein: CASTPSPGTGELFF. The CDR3 DNA is TGTGCCAGCACCCCCAGTCCAGGGACCGGGGAGCTGTTTTTT.